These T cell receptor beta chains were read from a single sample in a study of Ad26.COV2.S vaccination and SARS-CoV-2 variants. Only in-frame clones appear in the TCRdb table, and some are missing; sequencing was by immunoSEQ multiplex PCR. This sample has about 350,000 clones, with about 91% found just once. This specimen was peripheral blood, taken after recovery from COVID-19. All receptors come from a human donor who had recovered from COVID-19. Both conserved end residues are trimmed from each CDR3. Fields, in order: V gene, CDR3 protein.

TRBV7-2,ASSLVTGGYGYT
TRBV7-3,ASSSRRGRDGYT
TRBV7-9,ASRGFSTPYNEQF
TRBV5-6,ASSWRGGGRPEKLF
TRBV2,ASSTPRTSGGARETQY
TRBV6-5,ASSYGGPGQPQH
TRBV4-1,ASSPKGREGYT
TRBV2,ASSVGGTSWIGEETQY
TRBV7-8,ASSLVGNQPQH
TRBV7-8,ASSTLSEETQY
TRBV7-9,ASSLGTRVDGTDTQY
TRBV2,ASSGVDRSYYEQY
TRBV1,TSSPSDGLGGYT
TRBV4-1,ASSQIAPRSSGETQY
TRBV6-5,ASSYRRTGHAYGYT
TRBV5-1,ASSRGDGGTDTQY
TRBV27,ASSSKQPQGIYGYT
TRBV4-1,ASSQGIGGHYGYT
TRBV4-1,ASSHGGLSSYNSPLH
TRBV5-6,ASRPQGLDYGYT
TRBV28,ASNTGIAKNIQY
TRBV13,ASSQRTGGYNSPLH
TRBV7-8,ASSLSRVNTEAF
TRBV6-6,ASSYLQT
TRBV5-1,ASSLARTNTGELF
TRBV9,ASSVGTLMGGAGYT
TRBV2,ASSEQGAENSPLH
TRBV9,ASSSRQGRTNYGYT
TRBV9,ASSGGTGPYEQY
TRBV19,AISTRGENLYEQY
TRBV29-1,SGMTGALGEAF
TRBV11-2,ASSFRQGSEYNEQF
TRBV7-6,ASSSDRVGEAF
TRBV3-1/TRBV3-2,ASSQGGTGASNTEAF
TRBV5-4,ASSLRAGGETQY
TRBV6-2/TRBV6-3,ASSYPGTGIEKLF
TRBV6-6,ASSSRAGSSTDTQY
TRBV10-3,AISDRTSGDSSYEQY
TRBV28,ASSANRATNEKLF
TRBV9,ASSVYAGGYNEQF